This note documents a single T cell receptor beta chain sequence. This record comes from a study of T cell changes during pregnancy in multiple sclerosis. Repertoires were generated with immunoSEQ multiplex PCR, while TCRdb's copy carries only in-frame clones and drops some. The repertoire includes over 25,000 clones, nearly 90% of them detected once, and 6.9% sits in the top ten. The germline V gene encodes CDR1 LNHDA and CDR2 SQIVND (reference sequence). Losses at the gene ends were 7 bases for V and 10 bases for J; bases not matched to a gene: 13. The CDR3 has 16 amino acids. Material: CD8+ T cells from peripheral blood mononuclear cells, obtained in the second trimester of pregnancy. The chain links TRBV19 to TRBJ1-6; 10 positions agree with TRBD1. The origin of this receptor is a female donor with multiple sclerosis, enrolled in a pregnancy study. CDR3 in DNA: TGTGCCAGTACCGAATTGACAGGGGGCTTTTCCTCACCCCTCCACTTT. Translation gives CASTELTGGFSSPLHF.